Sequencing of this TCR beta chain was carried out in a study of blood T cell repertoires in COVID-19. This table comes from immunoSEQ multiplex PCR, and its TCRdb copy is limited to in-frame clones, with some not included. The sample records 95,000 to 150,000 clones, roughly 90% being singletons. V was clipped by 3 bases and J by 0 bases; unmatched bases: 5. The CDR3 has 18 residues. Germline V gene data show CDR1 as SGDLS and CDR2 as YYNGEE. Input material: peripheral blood. The chain uses TRBV9 and TRBJ2-1; 14 nucleotides align to TRBD2. The receptor was isolated from a woman aged 60-70 years with COVID-19, enrolled during active disease. The CDR3 protein is CASSAGTSGGPSYNEQFF. As DNA, the CDR3 is TGTGCCAGCAGCGCGGGGACTAGCGGGGGACCCTCCTACAATGAGCAGTTCTTC.